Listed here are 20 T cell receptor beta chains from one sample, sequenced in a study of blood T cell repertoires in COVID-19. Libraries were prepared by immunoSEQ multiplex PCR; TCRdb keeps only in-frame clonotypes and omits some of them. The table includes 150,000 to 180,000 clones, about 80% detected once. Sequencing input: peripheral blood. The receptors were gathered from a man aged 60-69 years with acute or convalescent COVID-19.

The CDR3 here is CASSIIAGLYNEQFF. As DNA, the CDR3 is TGTGCCAGTAGTATAATAGCGGGTCTCTACAATGAGCAGTTCTTC. The chain employs TRBV19 and TRBJ2-1; 7 nucleotides match TRBD2. The length of the CDR3 is 15 residues. CDR1 LNHDA and CDR2 SQIVND come from the germline V gene (reference sequence). The J segment lost 3 bases and the V segment lost 2 bases, leaving 4 bases of the junction unmatched.

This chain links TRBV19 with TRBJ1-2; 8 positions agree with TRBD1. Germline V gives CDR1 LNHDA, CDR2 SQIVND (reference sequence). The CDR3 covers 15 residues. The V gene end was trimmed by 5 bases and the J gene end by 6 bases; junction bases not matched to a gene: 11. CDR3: CASSFPGQGANGYTF. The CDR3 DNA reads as TGTGCCAGTAGTTTTCCTGGACAGGGAGCGAATGGCTACACCTTC.

CDR3 sequence reads: CASSTGGSRNQPQHF. The CDR3 nucleotides read TGTGCCAGTAGTACGGGGGGCTCGAGAAATCAGCCCCAGCATTTT. The gene calls are TRBV19 and TRBJ1-5; possibly TRBD1 for D (6 bases). The CDR3 has 15 residues. Germline CDR1 and CDR2: LNHDA and SQIVND (reference sequence). V shed 4 bases and J shed 4 bases, with 14 bases lying between them.

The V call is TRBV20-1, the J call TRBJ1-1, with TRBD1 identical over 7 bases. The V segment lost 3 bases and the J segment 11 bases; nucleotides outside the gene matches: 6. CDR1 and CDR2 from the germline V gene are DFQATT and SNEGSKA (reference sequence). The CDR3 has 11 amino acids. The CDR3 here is CSARTGNEAFF. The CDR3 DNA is TGCAGTGCTAGGACAGGGAACGAGGCTTTCTTT.

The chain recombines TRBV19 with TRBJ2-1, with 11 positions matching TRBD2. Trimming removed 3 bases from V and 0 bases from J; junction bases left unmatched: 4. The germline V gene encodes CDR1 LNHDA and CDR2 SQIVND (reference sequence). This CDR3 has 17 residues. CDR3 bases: TGTGCCAGTAGTATCCGACTAGCGGGGTACTCCTACAATGAGCAGTTCTTC. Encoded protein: CASSIRLAGYSYNEQFF.

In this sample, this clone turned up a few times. CDR3 region: CARKGAGEPLHF. As DNA, the CDR3 is TGTGCCCGGAAGGGGGCCGGGGAACCCCTCCACTTT. The V call is TRBV30, the J call TRBJ1-6; 7 bases map to TRBD1. Unmatched junction bases numbered 10, after V lost 8 bases and J lost 12 bases. The germline gives CDR1 GTSNPN, CDR2 SVGIG (reference sequence). The CDR3 runs 12 residues. Full variable domain (remainder filled in from reference TRBV30 and TRBJ1-6): SQTIHQWPATLVQPVGSPLSLECTVEGTSNPNLYWYRQAAGRGLQLLFYSVGIGQISSEVPQNLSASRPQDRQFILSSKKLLLSDSGFYLCARKGAGEPLHFGNGTRLTVT.

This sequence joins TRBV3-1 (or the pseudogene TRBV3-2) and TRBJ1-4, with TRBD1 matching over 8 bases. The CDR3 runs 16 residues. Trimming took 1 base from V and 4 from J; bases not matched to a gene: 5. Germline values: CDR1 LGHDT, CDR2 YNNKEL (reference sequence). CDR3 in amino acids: CASSQGRGQGNEKLFF. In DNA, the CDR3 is TGTGCCAGCAGCCAAGGCCGTGGACAGGGTAATGAAAAACTGTTTTTT.

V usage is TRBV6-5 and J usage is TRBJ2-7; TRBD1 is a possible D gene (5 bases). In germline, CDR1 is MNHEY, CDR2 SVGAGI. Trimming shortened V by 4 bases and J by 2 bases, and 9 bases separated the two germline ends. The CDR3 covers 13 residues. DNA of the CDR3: TGTGCCAGCAGTTCGGACAACACCTACGAGCAGTACTTC. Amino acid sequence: CASSSDNTYEQYF.

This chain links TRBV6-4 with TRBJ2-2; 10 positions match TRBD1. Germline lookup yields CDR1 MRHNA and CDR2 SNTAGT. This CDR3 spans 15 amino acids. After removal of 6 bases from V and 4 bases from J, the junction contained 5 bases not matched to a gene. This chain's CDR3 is CASSDRGLGTGELFF. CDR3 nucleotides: TGTGCCAGCAGCGACAGGGGGCTTGGCACCGGGGAGCTGTTTTTT.

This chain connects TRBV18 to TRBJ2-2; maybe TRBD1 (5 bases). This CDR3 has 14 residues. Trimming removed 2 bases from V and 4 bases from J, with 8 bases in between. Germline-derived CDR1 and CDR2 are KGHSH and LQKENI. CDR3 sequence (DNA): TGTGCCAGCTCACCAACCAGGGCCACCGGGGAGCTGTTTTTT. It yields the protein CASSPTRATGELFF.

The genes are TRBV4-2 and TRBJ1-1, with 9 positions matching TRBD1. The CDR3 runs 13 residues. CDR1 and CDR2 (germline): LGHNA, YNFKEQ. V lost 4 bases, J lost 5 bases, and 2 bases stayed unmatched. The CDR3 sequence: CASSRDRATEAFF. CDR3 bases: TGTGCCAGCAGCCGGGACAGGGCGACTGAAGCTTTCTTT.

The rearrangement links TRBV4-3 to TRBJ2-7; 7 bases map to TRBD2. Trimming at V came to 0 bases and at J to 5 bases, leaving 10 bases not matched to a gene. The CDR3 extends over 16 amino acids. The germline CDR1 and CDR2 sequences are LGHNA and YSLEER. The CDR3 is CASSQDIAVAGDEQYF. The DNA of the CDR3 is TGCGCCAGCAGCCAAGATATCGCGGTTGCGGGGGACGAGCAGTACTTC.

This CDR3 is CASSANGRSETQYF. The CDR3 coding sequence is TGTGCCAGCAGCGCCAATGGGAGGTCCGAGACCCAGTACTTC. This sequence joins TRBV7-2 and TRBJ2-5; D is possibly TRBD2 (6 bases). The CDR3 runs to 14 residues. In germline, CDR1 is SGHTA, CDR2 FQGNSA. Trimming left V 5 bases short and J 5 bases short, with 15 bases between.

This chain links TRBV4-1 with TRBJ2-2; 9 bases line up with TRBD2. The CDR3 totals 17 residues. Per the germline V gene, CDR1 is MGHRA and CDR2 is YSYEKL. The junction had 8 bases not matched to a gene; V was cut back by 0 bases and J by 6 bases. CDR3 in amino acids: CASSQDEAGGVAGELFF. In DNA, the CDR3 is TGCGCCAGCAGCCAAGATGAGGCGGGAGGGGTCGCCGGGGAGCTGTTTTTT.

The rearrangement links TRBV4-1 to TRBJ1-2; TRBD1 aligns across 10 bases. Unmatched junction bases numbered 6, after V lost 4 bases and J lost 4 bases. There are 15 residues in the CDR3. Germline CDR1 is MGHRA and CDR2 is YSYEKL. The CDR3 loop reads CASSPRQGASYGYTF. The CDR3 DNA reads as TGCGCCAGCAGCCCTCGACAGGGGGCGAGCTATGGCTACACCTTC.

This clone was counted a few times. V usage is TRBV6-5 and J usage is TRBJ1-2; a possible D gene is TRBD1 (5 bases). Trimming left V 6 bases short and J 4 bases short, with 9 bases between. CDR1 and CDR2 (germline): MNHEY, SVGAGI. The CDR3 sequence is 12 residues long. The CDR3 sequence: CASRRDLYGYTF. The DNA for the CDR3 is TGTGCCAGCAGGCGGGACCTCTATGGCTACACCTTC.

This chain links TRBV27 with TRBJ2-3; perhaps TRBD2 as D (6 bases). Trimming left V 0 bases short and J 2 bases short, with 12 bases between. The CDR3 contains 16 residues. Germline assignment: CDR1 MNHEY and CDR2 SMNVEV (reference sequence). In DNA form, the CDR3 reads TGTGCCAGCAGTTTATCGTGGGGGGTCTCCACAGATACGCAGTATTTT. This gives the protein CASSLSWGVSTDTQYF.

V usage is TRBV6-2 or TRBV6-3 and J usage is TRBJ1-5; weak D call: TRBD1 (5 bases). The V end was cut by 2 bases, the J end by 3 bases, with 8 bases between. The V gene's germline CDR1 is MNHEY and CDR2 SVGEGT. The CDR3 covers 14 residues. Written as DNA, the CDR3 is TGTGCCAGCAGTTACAAGGGGATCAATCAGCCCCAGCATTTT. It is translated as CASSYKGINQPQHF.

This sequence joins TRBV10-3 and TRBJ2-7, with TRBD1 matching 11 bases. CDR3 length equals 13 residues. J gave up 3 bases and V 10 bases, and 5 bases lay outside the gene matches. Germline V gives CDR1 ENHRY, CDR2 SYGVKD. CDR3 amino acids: CATAGTGGYEQYF. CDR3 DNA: TGTGCCACAGCCGGGACAGGGGGCTACGAGCAGTACTTC.

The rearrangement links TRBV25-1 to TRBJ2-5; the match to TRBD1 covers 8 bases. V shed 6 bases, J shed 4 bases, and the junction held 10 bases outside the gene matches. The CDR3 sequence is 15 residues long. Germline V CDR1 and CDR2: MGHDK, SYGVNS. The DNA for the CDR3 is TGTGCCAGCAGCGATGCGGGACAGGTTTTAGAGACCCAGTACTTC. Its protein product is CASSDAGQVLETQYF.